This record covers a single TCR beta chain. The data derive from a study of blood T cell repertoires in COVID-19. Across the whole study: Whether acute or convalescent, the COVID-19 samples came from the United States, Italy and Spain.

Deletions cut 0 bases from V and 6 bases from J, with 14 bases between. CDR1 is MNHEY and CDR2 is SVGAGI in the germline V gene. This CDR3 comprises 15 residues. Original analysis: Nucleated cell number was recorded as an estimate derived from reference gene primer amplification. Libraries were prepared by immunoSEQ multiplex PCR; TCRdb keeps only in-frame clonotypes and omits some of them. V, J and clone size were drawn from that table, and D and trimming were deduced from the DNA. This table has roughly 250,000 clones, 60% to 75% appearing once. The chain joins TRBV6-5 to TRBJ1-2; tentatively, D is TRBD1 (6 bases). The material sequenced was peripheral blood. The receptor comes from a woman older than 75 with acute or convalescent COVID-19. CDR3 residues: CASSYSTGTKDGYTF. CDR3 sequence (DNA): TGTGCCAGCAGTTACTCCACAGGGACTAAGGATGGCTACACCTTC.